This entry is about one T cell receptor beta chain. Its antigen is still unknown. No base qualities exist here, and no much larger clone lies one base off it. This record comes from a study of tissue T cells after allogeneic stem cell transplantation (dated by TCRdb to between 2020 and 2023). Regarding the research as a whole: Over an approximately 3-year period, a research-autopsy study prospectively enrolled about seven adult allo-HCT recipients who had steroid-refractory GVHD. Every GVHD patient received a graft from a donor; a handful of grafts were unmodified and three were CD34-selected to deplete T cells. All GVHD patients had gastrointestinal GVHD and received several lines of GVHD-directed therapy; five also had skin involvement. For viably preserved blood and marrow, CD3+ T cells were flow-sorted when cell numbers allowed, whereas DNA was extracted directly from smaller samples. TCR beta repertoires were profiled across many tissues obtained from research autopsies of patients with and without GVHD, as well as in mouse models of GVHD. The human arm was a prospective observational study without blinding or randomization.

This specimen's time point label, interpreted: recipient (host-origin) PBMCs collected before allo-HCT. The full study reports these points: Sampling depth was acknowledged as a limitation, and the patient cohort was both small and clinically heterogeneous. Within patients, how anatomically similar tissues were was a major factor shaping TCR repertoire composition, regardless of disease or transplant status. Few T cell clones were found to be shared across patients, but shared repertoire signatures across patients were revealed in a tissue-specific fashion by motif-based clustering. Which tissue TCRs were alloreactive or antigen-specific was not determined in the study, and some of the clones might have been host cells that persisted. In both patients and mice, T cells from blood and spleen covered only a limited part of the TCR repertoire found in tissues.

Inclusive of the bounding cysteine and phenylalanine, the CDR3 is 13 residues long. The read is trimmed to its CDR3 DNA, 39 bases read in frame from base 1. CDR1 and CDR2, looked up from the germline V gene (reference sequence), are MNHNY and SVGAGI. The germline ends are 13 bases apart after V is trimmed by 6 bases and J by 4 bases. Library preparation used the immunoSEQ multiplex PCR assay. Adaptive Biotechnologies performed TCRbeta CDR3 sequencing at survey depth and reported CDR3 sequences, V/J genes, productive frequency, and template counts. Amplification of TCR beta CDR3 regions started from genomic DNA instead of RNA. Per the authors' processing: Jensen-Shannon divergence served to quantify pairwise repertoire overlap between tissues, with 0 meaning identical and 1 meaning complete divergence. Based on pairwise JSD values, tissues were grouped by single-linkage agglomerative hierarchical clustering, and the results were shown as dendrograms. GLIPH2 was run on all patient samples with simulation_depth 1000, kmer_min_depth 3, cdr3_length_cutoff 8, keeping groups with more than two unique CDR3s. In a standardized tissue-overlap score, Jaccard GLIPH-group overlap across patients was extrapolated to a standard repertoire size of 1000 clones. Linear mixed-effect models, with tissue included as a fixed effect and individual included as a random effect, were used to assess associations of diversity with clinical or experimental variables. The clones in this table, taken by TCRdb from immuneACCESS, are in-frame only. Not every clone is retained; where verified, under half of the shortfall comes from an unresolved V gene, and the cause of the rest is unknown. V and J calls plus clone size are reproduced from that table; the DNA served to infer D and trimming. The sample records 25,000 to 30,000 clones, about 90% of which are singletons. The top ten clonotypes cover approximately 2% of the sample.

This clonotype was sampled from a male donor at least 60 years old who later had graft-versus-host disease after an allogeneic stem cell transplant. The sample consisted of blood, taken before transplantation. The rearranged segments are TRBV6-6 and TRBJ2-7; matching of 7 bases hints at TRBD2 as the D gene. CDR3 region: CASRRGQGYEQYF. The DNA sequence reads TGTGCCAGCAGGCGGGGGCAGGGATACGAGCAGTACTTC.